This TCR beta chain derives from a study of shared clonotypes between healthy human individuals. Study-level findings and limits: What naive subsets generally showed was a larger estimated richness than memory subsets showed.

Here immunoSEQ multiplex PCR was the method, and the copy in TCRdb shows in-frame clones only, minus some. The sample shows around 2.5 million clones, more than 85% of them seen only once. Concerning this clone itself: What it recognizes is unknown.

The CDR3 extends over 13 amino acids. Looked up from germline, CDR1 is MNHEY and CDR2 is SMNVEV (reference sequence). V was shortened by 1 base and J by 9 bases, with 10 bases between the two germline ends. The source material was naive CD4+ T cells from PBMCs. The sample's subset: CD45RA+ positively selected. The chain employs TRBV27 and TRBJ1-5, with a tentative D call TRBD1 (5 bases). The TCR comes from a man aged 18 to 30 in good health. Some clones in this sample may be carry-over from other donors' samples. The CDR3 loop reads CASSLWGDAPQHF. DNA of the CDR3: TGTGCCAGCAGTTTATGGGGGGATGCGCCCCAGCATTTT.